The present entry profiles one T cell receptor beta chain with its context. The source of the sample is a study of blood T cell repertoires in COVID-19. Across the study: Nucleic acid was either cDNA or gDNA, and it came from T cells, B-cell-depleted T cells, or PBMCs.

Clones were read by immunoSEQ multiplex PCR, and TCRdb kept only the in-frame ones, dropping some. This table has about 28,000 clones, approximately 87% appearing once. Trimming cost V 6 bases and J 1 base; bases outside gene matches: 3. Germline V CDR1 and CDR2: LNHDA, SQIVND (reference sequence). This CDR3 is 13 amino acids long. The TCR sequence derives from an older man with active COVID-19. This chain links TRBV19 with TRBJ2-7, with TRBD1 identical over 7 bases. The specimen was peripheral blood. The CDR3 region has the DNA TGTGCCAGTAGGGGACAGCAATCCTACGAGCAGTACTTC. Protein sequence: CASRGQQSYEQYF. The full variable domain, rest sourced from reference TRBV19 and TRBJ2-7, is DGGITQSPKYLFRKEGQNVTLSCEQNLNHDAMYWYRQDPGQGLRLIYYSQIVNDFQKGDIAEGYSVSREKKESFPLTVTSAQKNPTAFYLCASRGQQSYEQYFGPGTRLTVT.